The 6 T cell receptor beta chains given below trace back to one sample, sequenced in a study of blood T cell repertoires in COVID-19 (dated by TCRdb to 2018 to 2020). Library prep was done by the immunoSEQ multiplex PCR assay. TCRdb mirrors the immuneACCESS table, restricted to in-frame sequences. Some clones are absent from its copies; in checked studies, under half trace to an unresolved V gene, and the reason for the others is unknown. The sample contains a few hundred thousand clones, about 85% of them found a single time. Jointly, the top ten make up roughly a sixth of the sample. Sequencing input: PBMCs or T cells enriched from blood (not recorded which). These receptors were taken from a middle-aged man who had recovered from COVID-19.

The chain links TRBV15 to TRBJ2-5; tentative D call: TRBD1 (7 bases). V was shortened by 1 base and J by 5 bases, with 14 bases between the two germline ends. This CDR3 is built from 15 residues. Looked up from germline, CDR1 is LNHNV and CDR2 is YYDKDF (reference sequence). The CDR3 coding sequence is TGTGCCACCAGCAGAGGGAGGGGGCGCAGGGAGACCCAGTACTTC. The encoded protein is CATSRGRGRRETQYF.

This chain links TRBV5-5 with TRBJ1-2; 9 bases fit TRBD1. Germline lookup yields CDR1 SGHKS and CDR2 YYEKEE (reference sequence). The CDR3 has 15 residues. V shed 4 bases and J 1 base; nucleotides not matched to a gene: 5. Here the CDR3 reads CASSRGQGHNYGYTF. The CDR3 DNA is TGTGCCAGCAGCCGAGGACAGGGGCATAACTATGGCTACACCTTC.

The count of this clone is one. The gene calls are TRBV18 and TRBJ2-7, with 7 bases identical to TRBD1. V lost 3 bases and J lost 0; bases outside the gene matches: 14. The CDR3 sequence is 18 residues long. CDR1 is KGHSH and CDR2 is LQKENI in the germline V gene. The CDR3 DNA reads TGTGCCAGCTCACCGACGGGACAGATCACTGGTTTCTCCTACGAGCAGTACTTC. Its translation is CASSPTGQITGFSYEQYF.

This clone has only a few counts. The rearrangement links TRBV19 to TRBJ2-7, with TRBD2 matching 9 bases. The CDR3 totals 15 residues. CDR1 LNHDA and CDR2 SQIVND come from the germline V gene (reference sequence). The V and J ends lost 3 bases and 7 bases, in that order; junction bases with no gene match: 10. CDR3 region: CASSIAGGRAEEQYF. For the CDR3, the DNA is TGTGCCAGTAGTATCGCGGGCGGGAGGGCCGAGGAGCAGTACTTC. Looking up the rest from reference TRBV19 and TRBJ2-7 gives the full variable domain: DGGITQSPKYLFRKEGQNVTLSCEQNLNHDAMYWYRQDPGQGLRLIYYSQIVNDFQKGDIAEGYSVSREKKESFPLTVTSAQKNPTAFYLCASSIAGGRAEEQYFGPGTRLTVT.

This clone was counted between two and nine times. V gene TRBV11-1 combines with J gene TRBJ2-1, with 8 bases aligning to TRBD2. The V gene end was trimmed by 5 bases and the J gene end by 8 bases; junction bases not matched to a gene: 2. This CDR3 spans 12 amino acids. Germline V lookup: CDR1 SGHAT, CDR2 FQDESV (reference sequence). The CDR3 is CASSAGGDEQFF. In nucleotides, the CDR3 is TGTGCCAGCAGCGCCGGGGGGGATGAGCAGTTCTTC. Variable domain in full (rest from reference TRBV11-1 and TRBJ2-1): EAEVAQSPRYKITEKSQAVAFWCDPISGHATLYWYRQILGQGPELLVQFQDESVVDDSQLPKDRFSAERLKGVDSTLKIQPAELGDSAMYLCASSAGGDEQFFGPGTRLTVL.

The genes are TRBV4-1 and TRBJ2-5; 8 bases are a match to TRBD1. V lost 1 base to trimming and J lost 5 bases; unmatched junction nucleotides: 6. This CDR3 spans 15 amino acids. From germline, CDR1 is MGHRA and CDR2 YSYEKL. The CDR3 region has the DNA TGCGCCAGCAGCCAAGGCCAGGGGGCTCTGGAGACCCAGTACTTC. This encodes CASSQGQGALETQYF.